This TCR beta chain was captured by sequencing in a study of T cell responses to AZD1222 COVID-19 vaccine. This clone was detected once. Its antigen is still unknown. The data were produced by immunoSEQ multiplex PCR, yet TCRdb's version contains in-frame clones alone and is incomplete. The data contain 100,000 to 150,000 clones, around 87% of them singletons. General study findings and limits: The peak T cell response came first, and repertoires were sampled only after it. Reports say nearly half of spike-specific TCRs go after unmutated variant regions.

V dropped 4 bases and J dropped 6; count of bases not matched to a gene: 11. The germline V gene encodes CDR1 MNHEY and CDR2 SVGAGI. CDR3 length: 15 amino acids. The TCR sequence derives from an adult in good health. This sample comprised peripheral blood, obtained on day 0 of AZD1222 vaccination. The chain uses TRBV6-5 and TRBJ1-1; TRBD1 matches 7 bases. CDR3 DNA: TGTGCCAGCAGTTCGCCTCGGACAGGTGAGGCTGAAGCTTTCTTT. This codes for CASSSPRTGEAEAFF.